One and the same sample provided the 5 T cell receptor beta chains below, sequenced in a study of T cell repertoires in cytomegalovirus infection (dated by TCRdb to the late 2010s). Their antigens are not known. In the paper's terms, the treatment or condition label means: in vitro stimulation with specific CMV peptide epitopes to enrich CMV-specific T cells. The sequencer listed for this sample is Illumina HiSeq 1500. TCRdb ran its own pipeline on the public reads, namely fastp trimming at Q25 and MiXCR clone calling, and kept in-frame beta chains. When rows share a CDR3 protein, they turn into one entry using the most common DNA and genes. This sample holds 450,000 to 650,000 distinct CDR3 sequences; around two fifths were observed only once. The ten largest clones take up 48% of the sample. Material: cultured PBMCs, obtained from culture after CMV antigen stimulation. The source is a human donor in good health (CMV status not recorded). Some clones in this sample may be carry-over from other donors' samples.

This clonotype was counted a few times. The chain's CDR3 is CASSDGGHRDGRSEQFF. Written as DNA, the CDR3 is TGTGCCAGCAGCGACGGGGGGCACCGGGACGGGAGGTCTGAGCAGTTCTTC. The V gene is TRBV6-2 or TRBV6-3, the J gene TRBJ2-1, with a possible D match to TRBD2 (7 bases). Germline CDR1 MNHEY, CDR2 SVGEGT. Trimming left V 6 bases short and J 9 bases short, with 27 bases between. The CDR3 sequence is 17 residues long.

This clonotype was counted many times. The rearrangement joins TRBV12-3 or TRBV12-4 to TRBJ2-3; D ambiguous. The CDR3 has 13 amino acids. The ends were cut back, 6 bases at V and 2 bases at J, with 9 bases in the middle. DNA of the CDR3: TGTGCCAGCAGCTTGGTGACCACAGATACGCAGTATTTT. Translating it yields CASSLVTTDTQYF.

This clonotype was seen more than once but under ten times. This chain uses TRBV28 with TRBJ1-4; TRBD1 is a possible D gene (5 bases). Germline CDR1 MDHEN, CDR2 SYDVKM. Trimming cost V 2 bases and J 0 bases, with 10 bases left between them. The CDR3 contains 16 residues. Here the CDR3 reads CASSLRGAPTNEKLFF. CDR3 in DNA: TGTGCCAGCAGTTTACGAGGGGCCCCAACTAATGAAAAACTGTTTTTT.

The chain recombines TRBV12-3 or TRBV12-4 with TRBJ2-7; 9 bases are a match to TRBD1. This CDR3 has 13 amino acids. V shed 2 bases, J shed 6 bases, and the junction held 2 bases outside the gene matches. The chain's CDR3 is CASSLMTGGEQYF. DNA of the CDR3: TGTGCCAGCAGTTTAATGACAGGGGGCGAGCAGTACTTC.

CDR3 sequence reads: CASSPGSLYNEQFF. Here the CDR3 DNA reads TGTGCCAGCAGCCCGGGATCGTTGTACAATGAGCAGTTCTTC. This chain links TRBV11-2 with TRBJ2-1; D is perhaps TRBD2 (5 bases). Germline V gives CDR1 SGHAT, CDR2 FQNNGV. V was pared by 5 bases and J by 4 bases, with 12 bases between. The CDR3 consists of 14 residues.